This TCR beta chain derives from a study of T cells after posttransplantation cyclophosphamide. Study conclusions and caveats: TRB clonality was highly associated with recipient CMV seropositivity and reactivation. Later blood repertoires were often dominated by clones from the donor CD8+ memory compartment. Tissue-infiltrating T cells from skin or gut overlapped little with blood T cells.

Regarding this clone: As yet, its antigen is unknown.

Data came from immunoSEQ multiplex PCR; TCRdb stores just in-frame clones and leaves some out. The sample carries more than 10,000 clones, 65% to 85% recorded once. CDR1 and CDR2 (germline): SEHNR, FQNEAQ (reference sequence). The CDR3 is 11 amino acids. Trimming pared 6 bases from V and 4 bases from J, leaving 3 bases between. A marrow graft followed busulfan-fludarabine conditioning, with cyclophosphamide on days +3 and +4. The sequence derives from a female patient aged 50-59 years who received an allogeneic stem cell transplant from a related donor, was CMV-positive, and had no GVHD. Some T cells could come from the graft donor. The material was PBMCs, obtained after allogeneic stem cell transplant with posttransplant cyclophosphamide. V is TRBV7-9 and J is TRBJ1-4; D remains unclear. CDR3 DNA sequence: TGTGCCAGCAGTCGTAATGAAAAACTGTTTTTT. Its protein product is CASSRNEKLFF.